The TCR beta chain described here comes from a study of OX40 agonist ivuxolimab in advanced cancers. Study context: The dose of intravenous ivuxolimab that patients received every 2 weeks ranged from 0.01 to 10 mg/kg. Past anti-PD-1, anti-PD-L1 or anti-CTLA-4 therapy was accepted, and roughly 37% had received some.

General observations from the study: Clonal expansion from baseline to week 6 occurred in both CD4+ and CD8+ T cells.

This clone has a handful of counts. As yet, its antigen is unknown. Using immunoSEQ multiplex PCR, the repertoire was profiled, and TCRdb retains in-frame clones only, with some absent. The table lists 55,000 to 70,000 clones, around 85% of them singletons. The TCR sequence derives from an adult with an advanced solid tumor such as melanoma, head and neck, liver or kidney cancer. Here the sequenced sample was CD4+ or CD8+ T cells sorted from blood, taken in a trial of the OX40 agonist ivuxolimab.

The CDR3 here is CASSFTSGRADTQYF. The CDR3 DNA sequence: TGTGCCAGCAGCTTCACTAGCGGGAGGGCAGATACGCAGTATTTT. The chain is built from TRBV7-3 and TRBJ2-3, with 13 bases identical to TRBD2. This CDR3 comprises 15 residues. J was trimmed by 4 bases and V by 3 bases; bases with no gene match: 1. CDR1 SGHTA and CDR2 FQGTGA come from the germline V gene.